This TCR beta chain appears in the sequencing data of a study of T cells in Graves' hyperthyroidism and ophthalmopathy. Researchers amplified the TCR beta CDR3 regions from RNA transcripts. The HTBI primer set drove a first-round RT-PCR of the TCR CDR3. In TCRdb, the multiplex PCR reads were re-called with MiXCR into one record per CDR3 protein. The sample consists of 450,000 to 700,000 distinct CDR3 sequences, 46% of them appearing once. V was shortened by 6 bases and J by 0 bases, with 17 bases between the two germline ends. Germline V lookup: CDR1 SNHLY, CDR2 FYNNEI. There are 16 residues in the CDR3.

This receptor was identified in an adult woman with Graves' disease, either hyperthyroidism or ophthalmopathy (not recorded which). The sample comprised peripheral blood or thyroid tissue (not recorded which). The V gene is TRBV2, the J gene TRBJ1-1; D possibly corresponds to TRBD1 (6 bases). The CDR3 loop is CASSRGGGAMNTEAFF. The CDR3 nucleotides read TGTGCCAGCAGCCGAGGGGGAGGGGCCATGAACACTGAAGCTTTCTTT.